The clone carrying this TCR beta chain showed up just a few times. What it recognizes is unknown. This sample was included in a study of blood T cells in healthy people across ages. The CDR3 covers 18 residues. Germline values: CDR1 DFQATT, CDR2 SNEGSKA (reference sequence). Study-level results: Across samples, TCR beta diversity tracked strongly with naive T cell percentage.

Researchers report isolating at least 6.5 million PBMCs per sample. Total RNA, at least 6 micrograms per sample, was extracted from PBMCs. The authors ran a second PCR of 7 to 11 cycles using a sample-barcoded 5' primer and a J-beta primer mix. With 12 random nucleotides, a template-switch adaptor tagged each individual cDNA molecule. TCRdb processed the 5' RACE reads anew with MiXCR; each CDR3 protein has one entry. Found here are hundreds of thousands of distinct CDR3 sequences, approximately 55% of them singletons; the top ten hold about 38%. The origin of this receptor is an elderly man in good health. The genes are TRBV20-1 and TRBJ2-5; 7 nucleotides align to TRBD2. The J call may be faulty, since TRBJ2-4 better matches the DNA end. The specimen was blood. The CDR3 sequence: CSARDHQLGRGGKNIQYF. CDR3 DNA sequence: TGCAGTGCTAGAGATCATCAGCTAGGGAGGGGAGGTAAAAACATTCAGTACTTC.